This T cell receptor (beta chain) was recovered during a study of T cells expressing NK-cell markers. TCRdb re-called the 5' RACE reads and gives one entry per CDR3 protein, without DNA. This sample's table reports 300,000 to 450,000 distinct CDR3 sequences. The CDR3 sequence is 14 residues long. Germline lookup yields CDR1 DFQATT and CDR2 SNEGSKA (reference sequence). Sequenced sample: blood T cells: a sorted CD56 or NKG2C T cell subset, CD4+ or CD8+ T cells, or bulk PBMC T cells (not recorded which). This sequence joins TRBV20-1 and TRBJ2-3. This clonotype was obtained from a man aged 18 to 69 in good health. CDR3 residues: CSADSEERPDTQYF.